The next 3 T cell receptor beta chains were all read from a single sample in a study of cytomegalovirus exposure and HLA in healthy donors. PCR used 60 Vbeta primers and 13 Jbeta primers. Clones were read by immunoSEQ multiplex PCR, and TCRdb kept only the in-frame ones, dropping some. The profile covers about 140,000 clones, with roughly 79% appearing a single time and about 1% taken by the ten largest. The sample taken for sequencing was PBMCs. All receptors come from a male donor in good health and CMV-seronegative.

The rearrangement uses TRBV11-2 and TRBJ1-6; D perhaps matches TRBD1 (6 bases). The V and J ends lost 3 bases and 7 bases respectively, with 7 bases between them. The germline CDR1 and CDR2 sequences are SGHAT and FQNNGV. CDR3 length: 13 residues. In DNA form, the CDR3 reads TGTGCCAGCAGCTTGGACAGCAATTCACCCCTCCACTTT. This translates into CASSLDSNSPLHF.

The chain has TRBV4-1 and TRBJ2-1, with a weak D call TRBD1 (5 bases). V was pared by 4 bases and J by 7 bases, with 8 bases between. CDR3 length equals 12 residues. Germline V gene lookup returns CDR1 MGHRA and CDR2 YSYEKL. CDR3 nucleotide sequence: TGCGCCAGCAGCCGAGCAGGGAATGAGCAGTTCTTC. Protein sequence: CASSRAGNEQFF.

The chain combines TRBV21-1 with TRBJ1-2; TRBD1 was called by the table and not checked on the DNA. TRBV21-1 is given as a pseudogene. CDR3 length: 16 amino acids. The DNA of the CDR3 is TGTGCCAGCAGCAAAGAGGGACAGGGGGTTCACTATGGCTACACCTTC. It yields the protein CASSKEGQGVHYGYTF.